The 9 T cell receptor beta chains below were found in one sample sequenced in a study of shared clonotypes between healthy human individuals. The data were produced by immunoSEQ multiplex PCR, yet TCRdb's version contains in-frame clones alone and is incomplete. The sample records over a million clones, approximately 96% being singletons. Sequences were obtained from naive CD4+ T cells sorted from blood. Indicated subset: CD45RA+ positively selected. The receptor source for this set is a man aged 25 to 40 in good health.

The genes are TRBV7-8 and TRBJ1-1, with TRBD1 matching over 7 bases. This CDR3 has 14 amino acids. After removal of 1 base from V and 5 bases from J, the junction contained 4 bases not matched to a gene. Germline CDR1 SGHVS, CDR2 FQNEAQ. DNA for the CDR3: TGTGCCAGCAGCTTAGGGGCAGGGGGTACTGAAGCTTTCTTT. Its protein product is CASSLGAGGTEAFF.

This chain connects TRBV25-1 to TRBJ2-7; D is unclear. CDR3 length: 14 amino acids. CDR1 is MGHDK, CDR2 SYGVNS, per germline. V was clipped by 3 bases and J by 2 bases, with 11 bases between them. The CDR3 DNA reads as TGTGCCAGCAGTGATAAGGGCCCGCCCTACGAGCAGTACTTC. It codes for CASSDKGPPYEQYF.

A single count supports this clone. CDR3 loop: CASSPPRKGGVGPQHF. The CDR3 DNA follows: TGTGCCAGCAGCCCCCCTAGGAAGGGAGGTGTCGGGCCCCAGCATTTT. The V and J genes are TRBV28 and TRBJ1-5; D unresolved. Trimming pared 6 bases from V and 9 bases from J, leaving 24 bases between. The germline CDR1 and CDR2 sequences are MDHEN and SYDVKM. The CDR3 has 16 residues.

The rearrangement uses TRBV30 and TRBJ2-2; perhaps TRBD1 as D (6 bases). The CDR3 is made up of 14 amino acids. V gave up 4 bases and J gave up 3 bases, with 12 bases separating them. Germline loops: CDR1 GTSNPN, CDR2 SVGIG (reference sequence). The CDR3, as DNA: TGTGCCTGGAAGGGGGATACGCACACCGGGGAGCTGTTTTTT. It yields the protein CAWKGDTHTGELFF.

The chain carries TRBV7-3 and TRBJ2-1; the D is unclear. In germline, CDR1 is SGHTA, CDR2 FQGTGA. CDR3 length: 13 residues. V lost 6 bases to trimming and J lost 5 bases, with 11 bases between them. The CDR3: CASSRSANNEQFF. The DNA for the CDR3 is TGTGCCAGCAGTCGAAGCGCGAACAATGAGCAGTTCTTC. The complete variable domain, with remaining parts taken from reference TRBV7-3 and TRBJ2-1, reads GAGVSQTPSNKVTEKGKYVELRCDPISGHTALYWYRQSLGQGPEFLIYFQGTGAADDSGLPNDRFFAVRPEGSVSTLKIQRTERGDSAVYLCASSRSANNEQFFGPGTRLTVL.

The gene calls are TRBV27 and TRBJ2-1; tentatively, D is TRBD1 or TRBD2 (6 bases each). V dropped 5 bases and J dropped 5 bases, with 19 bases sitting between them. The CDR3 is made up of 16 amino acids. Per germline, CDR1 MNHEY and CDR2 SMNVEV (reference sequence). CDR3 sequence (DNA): TGTGCCAGCAGTGTTGTTAGGGGGGCTCTAAACAATGAGCAGTTCTTC. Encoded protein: CASSVVRGALNNEQFF.

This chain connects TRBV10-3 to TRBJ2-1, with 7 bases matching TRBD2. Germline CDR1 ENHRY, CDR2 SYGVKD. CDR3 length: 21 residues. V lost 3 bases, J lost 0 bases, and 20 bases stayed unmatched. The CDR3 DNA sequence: TGTGCCATCAGTGATCGTGCCGCGATAGGATCTCTAGCGGCCTCCTACAATGAGCAGTTCTTC. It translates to CAISDRAAIGSLAASYNEQFF.

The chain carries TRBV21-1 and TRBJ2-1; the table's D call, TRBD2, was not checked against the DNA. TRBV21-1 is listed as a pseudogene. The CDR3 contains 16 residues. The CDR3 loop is CASSKDGGGTYNEQFF. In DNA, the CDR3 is TGTGCCAGCAGCAAAGACGGGGGTGGGACCTACAATGAGCAGTTCTTC.

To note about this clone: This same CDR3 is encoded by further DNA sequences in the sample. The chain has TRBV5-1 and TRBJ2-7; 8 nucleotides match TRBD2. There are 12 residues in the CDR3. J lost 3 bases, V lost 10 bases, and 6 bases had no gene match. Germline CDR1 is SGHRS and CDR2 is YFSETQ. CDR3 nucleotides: TGCGCCTCTTCCGGGACTAGCTACGAGCAGTACTTC. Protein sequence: CASSGTSYEQYF.